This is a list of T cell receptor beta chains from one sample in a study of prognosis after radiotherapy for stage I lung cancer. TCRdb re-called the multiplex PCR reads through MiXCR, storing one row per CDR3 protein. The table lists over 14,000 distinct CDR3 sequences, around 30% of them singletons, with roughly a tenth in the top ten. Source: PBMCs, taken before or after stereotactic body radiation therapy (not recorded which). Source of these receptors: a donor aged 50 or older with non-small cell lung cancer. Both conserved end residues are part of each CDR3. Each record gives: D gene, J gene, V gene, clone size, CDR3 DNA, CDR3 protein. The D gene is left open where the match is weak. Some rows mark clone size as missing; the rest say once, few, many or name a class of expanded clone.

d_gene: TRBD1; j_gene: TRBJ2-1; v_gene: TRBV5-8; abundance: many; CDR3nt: TGTGCCAGCAACCCGCACGGGACAGGAGAATACAATGAGCAGTTCTTC; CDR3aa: CASNPHGTGEYNEQFF
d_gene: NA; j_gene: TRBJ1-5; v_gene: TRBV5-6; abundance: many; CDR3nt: TGTGCCAGCAGCTTTAGAGGGTCCTCGTATCAGCCCCAGCATTTT; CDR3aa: CASSFRGSSYQPQHF
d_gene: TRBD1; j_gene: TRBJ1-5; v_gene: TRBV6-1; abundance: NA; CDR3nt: TGTGCCAGGGAGGGGGCGTGGGCTCAGCCCCAGCATTTT; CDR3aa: CAREGAWAQPQHF
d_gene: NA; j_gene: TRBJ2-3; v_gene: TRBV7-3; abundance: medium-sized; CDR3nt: TGTGCCAGCAGCTCCAGCCCCCTTGGCACAGATACGCAGTATTTT; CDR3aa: CASSSSPLGTDTQYF
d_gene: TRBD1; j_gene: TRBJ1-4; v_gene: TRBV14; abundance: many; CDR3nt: TGTGCCAGCAGCCAAAAACAGGGGGCTGGCGAAAAACTGTTTTTT; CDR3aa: CASSQKQGAGEKLFF
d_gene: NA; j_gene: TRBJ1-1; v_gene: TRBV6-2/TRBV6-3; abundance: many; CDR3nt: TGTGCCAGCAGTCTTTCGCTCGTTCTGAACACTGAAGCTTTCTTT; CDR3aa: CASSLSLVLNTEAFF
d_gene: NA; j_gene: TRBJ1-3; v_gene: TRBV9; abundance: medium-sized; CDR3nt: TGTGCCAGCAGCCTGGAACCGGGAAACACCATATATTTT; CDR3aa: CASSLEPGNTIYF
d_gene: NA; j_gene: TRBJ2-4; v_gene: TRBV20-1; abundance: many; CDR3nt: TGCAGTGCTCCGACCGGGCTAGCCAAAAACATTCAGTACTTC; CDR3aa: CSAPTGLAKNIQYF
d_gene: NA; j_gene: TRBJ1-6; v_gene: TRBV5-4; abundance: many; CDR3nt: TGTGCCAGCAGCAGAGGACAGAAAAATTCACCCCTCCACTTT; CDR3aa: CASSRGQKNSPLHF
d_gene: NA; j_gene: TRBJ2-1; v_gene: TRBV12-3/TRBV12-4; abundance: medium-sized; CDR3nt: TGTGCCAGCAGTCTCCTTGTTGCCTTCAATGAGCAGTTCTTC; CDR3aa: CASSLLVAFNEQFF
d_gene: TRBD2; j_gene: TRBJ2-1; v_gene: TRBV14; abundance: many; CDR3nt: TGTGCCAGCAGCCTCAACCGGGGACTAAGATTCTACAATGAGCAGTTCTTC; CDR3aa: CASSLNRGLRFYNEQFF
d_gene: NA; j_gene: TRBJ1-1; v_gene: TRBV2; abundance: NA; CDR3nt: TGTGCCAGTCAACAAACAGGTCCCGACACTGAAGCTTTCTTT; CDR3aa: CASQQTGPDTEAFF
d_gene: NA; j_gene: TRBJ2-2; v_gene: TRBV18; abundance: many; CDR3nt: TGTGCCAGCTCAACCAATTTTCGGCCCGGGGAGCTGTTTTTT; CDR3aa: CASSTNFRPGELFF
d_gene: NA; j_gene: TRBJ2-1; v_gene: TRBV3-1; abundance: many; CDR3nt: TGTGCCAGCAGCCTTAGACAGGCCCCCCGCTACAATGAGCAGTTCTTC; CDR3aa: CASSLRQAPRYNEQFF
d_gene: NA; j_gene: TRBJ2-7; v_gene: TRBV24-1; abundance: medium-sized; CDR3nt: TGTGCCTCCGACAGATACGACTACGAGCAGTACTTC; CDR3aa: CASDRYDYEQYF
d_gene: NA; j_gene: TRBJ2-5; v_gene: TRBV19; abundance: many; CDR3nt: TGTGCCAGCAAACGAACTAGCAAATCAGCTGGAGAGACCCAGTACTTC; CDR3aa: CASKRTSKSAGETQYF
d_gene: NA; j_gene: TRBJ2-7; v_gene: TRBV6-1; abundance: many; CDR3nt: TGTGCCAGCAGTGAAGACTTGGAGATCTCCTACGAGCAGTACTTC; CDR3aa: CASSEDLEISYEQYF
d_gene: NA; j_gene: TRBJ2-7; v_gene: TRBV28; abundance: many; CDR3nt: TGTGCCAGCAGGAACGGGGGCGGTGGATCCTACGAGCAGTACTTC; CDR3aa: CASRNGGGGSYEQYF